This T cell receptor (beta chain) was recorded in a study of blood T cell repertoires in COVID-19. The CDR3 is 13 amino acids. The germline V gene encodes CDR1 SQVTM and CDR2 ANQGSEA. V dropped 7 bases and J dropped 0 bases, with 12 bases sitting between them. Individuals aged roughly 18 to 95 years were recruited from 20 to 25 US areas. Someone with COVID-19 had been met by exposed participants within 2 weeks before study entry. Repertoires were generated with immunoSEQ multiplex PCR, while TCRdb's copy carries only in-frame clones and drops some. The table has some 300,000 clones, roughly 90% seen once.

Specimen: PBMCs or T cells enriched from blood (not recorded which). The chain uses TRBV29-1 and TRBJ1-1, with D perhaps TRBD1 (6 bases). The receptor's source is a woman in her forties or fifties who had been exposed to COVID-19. Here the CDR3 DNA reads TGCAGCGGGAGGACAGACCTGAACACTGAAGCTTTCTTT. This codes for CSGRTDLNTEAFF.